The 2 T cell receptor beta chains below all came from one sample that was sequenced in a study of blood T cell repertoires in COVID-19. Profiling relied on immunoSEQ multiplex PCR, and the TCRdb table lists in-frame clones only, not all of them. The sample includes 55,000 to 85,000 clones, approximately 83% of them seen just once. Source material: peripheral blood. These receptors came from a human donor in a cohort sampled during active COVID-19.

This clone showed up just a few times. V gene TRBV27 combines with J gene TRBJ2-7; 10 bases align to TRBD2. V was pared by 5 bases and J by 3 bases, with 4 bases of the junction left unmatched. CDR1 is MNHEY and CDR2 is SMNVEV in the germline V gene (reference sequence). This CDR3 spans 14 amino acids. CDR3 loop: CASSPGTSVYEQYF. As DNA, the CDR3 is TGTGCCAGCAGTCCCGGGACTAGCGTCTACGAGCAGTACTTC.

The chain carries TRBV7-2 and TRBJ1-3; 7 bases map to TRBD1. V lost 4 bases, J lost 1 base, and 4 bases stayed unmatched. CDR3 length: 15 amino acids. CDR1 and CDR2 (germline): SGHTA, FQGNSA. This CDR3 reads CASSSTRGSGNTIYF. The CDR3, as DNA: TGTGCCAGCAGCTCAACCAGGGGGTCTGGAAACACCATATATTTT.